Following are 9 T cell receptor beta chains from one sample sequenced in a study of beta chain features in type 1 diabetes. Their cognate antigens are unknown. cDNA synthesis used the whole RNA isolate, giving expressed TCRB sequences. TCRdb keeps only in-frame clones here, not all; method: immunoSEQ multiplex PCR. Among hundreds of thousands of clones listed, over 11% were seen once. Whole-study results and caveats: Type 1 diabetes patients had moderately but significantly shorter TCRB CDR3s in all four CD4+ subsets.

Specimen: naive CD4+ T cells from blood. The receptors stem from a man between 18 and 35 years old with type 1 diabetes.

V is TRBV29-1 and J is TRBJ1-1; unclear D gene. The CDR3 has 13 residues. CDR1 and CDR2 (germline): SQVTM, ANQGSEA. V was cut by 3 bases and J by 3 bases, with 11 bases left in between. The CDR3 coding sequence is TGCAGCGTTGACGTCGGGATCTACACTGAAGCTTTCTTT. It encodes CSVDVGIYTEAFF.

This rearrangement joins TRBV5-4 to TRBJ2-3; D is ambiguous. Looked up from germline, CDR1 is SGHNT and CDR2 is YYREEE (reference sequence). There are 14 residues in the CDR3. The V gene lost 4 bases and the J gene lost 1 base, with 10 bases spanning the gap. For the CDR3, the DNA is TGTGCCAGCAGCCAAAGAGAAGGCACAGATACGCAGTATTTT. It translates to CASSQREGTDTQYF. The full variable domain, in which reference TRBV5-4 and TRBJ2-3 provide the parts outside the CDR3, is ETGVTQSPTHLIKTRGQQVTLRCSSQSGHNTVSWYQQALGQGPQFIFQYYREEENGRGNFPPRFSGLQFPNYSSELNVNALELDDSALYLCASSQREGTDTQYFGPGTRLTVL.

This clone was seen only a few times. This sequence joins TRBV5-1 and TRBJ2-1; D is perhaps TRBD2 (6 bases). Germline V gene lookup returns CDR1 SGHRS and CDR2 YFSETQ. CDR3 size: 15 residues. V shed 0 bases and J shed 5 bases, with 12 bases lying between them. CDR3 residues: CASSLVAGTNNEQFF. CDR3 in DNA: TGCGCCAGCAGCTTGGTCGCGGGAACGAACAATGAGCAGTTCTTC.

This clone was counted only a few times. CDR3 nucleotides: TGTGCCAGCTCACCAAGTGAGGGGGTCGCGGCTTACGGGGAGCTGTTTTTT. Its translation is CASSPSEGVAAYGELFF. The chain couples TRBV18 to TRBJ2-2, with D tentatively TRBD1 (6 bases). V was clipped by 2 bases and J by 7 bases, with 20 bases between them. CDR1 is KGHSH, CDR2 LQKENI, per germline. The CDR3 consists of 17 residues. The entire variable domain, with the rest obtained from reference TRBV18 and TRBJ2-2, is as follows: NAGVMQNPRHLVRRRGQEARLRCSPMKGHSHVYWYRQLPEEGLKFMVYLQKENIIDESGMPKERFSAEFPKEGPSILRIQQVVRGDSAAYFCASSPSEGVAAYGELFFGEGSRLTVL.

The chain combines TRBV20-1 with TRBJ2-7; either TRBD1 or TRBD2 may fit D (5 bases each). The CDR3 is 11 amino acids. Germline CDR1 reads DFQATT; CDR2 reads SNEGSKA (reference sequence). The CDR3 here is CRGVSYNEQYF. As DNA, the CDR3 is TGCAGGGGGGTTTCGTACAACGAGCAGTACTTC.

The sample holds a few counts of this clone. The gene calls are TRBV7-2 and TRBJ1-2, with 7 bases lining up with TRBD1. Unmatched junction bases numbered 8, after V lost 7 bases and J lost 0 bases. The CDR3 sequence is 15 residues long. The germline CDR1 and CDR2 sequences are SGHTA and FQGNSA. The DNA for the CDR3 is TGTGCCAGCACCCTGACAGGGAGAGCTAACTATGGCTACACCTTC. It translates to CASTLTGRANYGYTF.

The chain uses TRBV30 and TRBJ2-7; a possible D gene is TRBD2 (5 bases). V shed 5 bases and J shed 2 bases, with 16 bases lying between them. The germline V gene has CDR1 GTSNPN and CDR2 SVGIG (reference sequence). The CDR3 has 14 residues. CDR3: CAWSFGGRAYEQYF. CDR3 sequence (DNA): TGTGCCTGGTCCTTTGGAGGACGGGCCTACGAGCAGTACTTC.

The chain employs TRBV29-1 and TRBJ1-1, with unresolved D. Trimming cost V 4 bases and J 0 bases, with 12 bases left between them. The CDR3 contains 14 residues. Looked up from germline, CDR1 is SQVTM and CDR2 is ANQGSEA. The CDR3 coding sequence is TGCAGCGTTGGAAGGAGCGCTCTGAACACTGAAGCTTTCTTT. Amino acids: CSVGRSALNTEAFF.

The sample holds many counts of this clone. This chain joins TRBV10-3 and TRBJ2-3, with D possibly TRBD1 on 6 matching bases. Germline CDR1 is ENHRY and CDR2 is SYGVKD. The CDR3 spans 11 residues. The V end lost 10 bases, the J end lost 5 bases, and 10 bases lay between the germline ends. The CDR3 loop reads CATRGGDTQYF. The DNA of the CDR3 is TGTGCCACCAGGGGCGGAGATACGCAGTATTTT.